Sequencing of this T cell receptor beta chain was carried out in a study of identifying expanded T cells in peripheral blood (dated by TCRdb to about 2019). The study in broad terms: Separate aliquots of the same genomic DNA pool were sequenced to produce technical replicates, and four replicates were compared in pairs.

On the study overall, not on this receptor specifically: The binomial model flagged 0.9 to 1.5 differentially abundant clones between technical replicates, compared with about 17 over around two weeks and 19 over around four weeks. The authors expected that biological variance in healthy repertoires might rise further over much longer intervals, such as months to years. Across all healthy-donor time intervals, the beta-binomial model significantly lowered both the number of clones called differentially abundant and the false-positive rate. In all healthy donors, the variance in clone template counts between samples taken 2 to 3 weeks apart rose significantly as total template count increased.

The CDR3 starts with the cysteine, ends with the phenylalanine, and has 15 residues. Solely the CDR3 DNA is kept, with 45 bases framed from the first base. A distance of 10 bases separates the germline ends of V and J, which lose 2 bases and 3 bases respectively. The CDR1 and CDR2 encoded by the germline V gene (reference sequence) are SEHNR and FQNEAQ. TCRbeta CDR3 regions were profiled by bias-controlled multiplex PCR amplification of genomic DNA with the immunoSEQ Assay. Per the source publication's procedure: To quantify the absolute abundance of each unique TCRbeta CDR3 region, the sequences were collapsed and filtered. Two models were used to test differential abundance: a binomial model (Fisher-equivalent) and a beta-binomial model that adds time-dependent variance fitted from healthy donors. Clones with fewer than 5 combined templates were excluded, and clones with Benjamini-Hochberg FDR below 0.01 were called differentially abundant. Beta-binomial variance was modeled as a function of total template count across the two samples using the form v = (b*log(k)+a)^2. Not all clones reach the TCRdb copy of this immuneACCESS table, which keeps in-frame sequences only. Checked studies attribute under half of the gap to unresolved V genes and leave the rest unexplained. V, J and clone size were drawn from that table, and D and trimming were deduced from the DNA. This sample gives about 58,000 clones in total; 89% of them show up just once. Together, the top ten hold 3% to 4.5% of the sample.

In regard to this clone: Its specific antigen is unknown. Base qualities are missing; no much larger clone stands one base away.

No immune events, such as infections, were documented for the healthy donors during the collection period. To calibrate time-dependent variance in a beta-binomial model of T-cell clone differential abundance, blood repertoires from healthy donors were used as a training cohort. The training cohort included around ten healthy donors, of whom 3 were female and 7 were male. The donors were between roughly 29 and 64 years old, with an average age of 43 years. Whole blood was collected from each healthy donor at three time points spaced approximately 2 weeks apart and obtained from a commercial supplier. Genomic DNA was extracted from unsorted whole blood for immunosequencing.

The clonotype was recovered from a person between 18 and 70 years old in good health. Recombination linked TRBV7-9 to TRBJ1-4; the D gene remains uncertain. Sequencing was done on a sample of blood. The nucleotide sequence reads TGTGCCAGCAGCTTAAAGGGTTCGGCTAATGAAAAACTGTTTTTT. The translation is CASSLKGSANEKLFF.